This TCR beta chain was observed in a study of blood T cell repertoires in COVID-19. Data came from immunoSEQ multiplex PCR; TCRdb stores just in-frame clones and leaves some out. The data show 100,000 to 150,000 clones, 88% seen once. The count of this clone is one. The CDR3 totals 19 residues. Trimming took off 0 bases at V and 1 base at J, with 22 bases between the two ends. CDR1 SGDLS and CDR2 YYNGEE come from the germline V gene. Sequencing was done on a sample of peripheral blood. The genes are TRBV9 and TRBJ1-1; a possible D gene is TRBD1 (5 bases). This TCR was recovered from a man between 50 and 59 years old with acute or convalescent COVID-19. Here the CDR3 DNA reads TGTGCCAGCAGCGTAGGAAGTTATGGGGGGTGGAAATCGAACACTGAAGCTTTCTTT. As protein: CASSVGSYGGWKSNTEAFF.